This entry lists 30 T cell receptor beta chains sequenced from one sample in a study of blood T cell repertoires in COVID-19. The method was immunoSEQ multiplex PCR; TCRdb's version includes in-frame clones alone and lacks a portion of them. The sample gives some 95,000 clones, 80% to 95% of which show up once; approximately 2.3% is in the top ten. Sequencing was performed on peripheral blood. These receptors originate from a human donor with active COVID-19. The donor label of this sample is uncertain.

CDR3 bases: TGCGCCAGCAGCTTGTCTAGCGGGGGGATCTACGAGCAGTACTTC. Encoded protein: CASSLSSGGIYEQYF. The chain employs TRBV5-1 and TRBJ2-7; 11 bases match TRBD2. The germline V gene encodes CDR1 SGHRS and CDR2 YFSETQ. The V segment lost 1 base and the J segment 3 bases; nucleotides outside the gene matches: 3. This CDR3 is 15 amino acids long.

This clone came up once. This chain uses TRBV7-8 with TRBJ2-7, with D perhaps TRBD1 (7 bases). V was cut by 5 bases and J by 0 bases, with 17 bases left in between. This CDR3 has 16 residues. Germline CDR1 is SGHVS and CDR2 is FQNEAQ. CDR3 in DNA: TGTGCCAGCAGCCCCCAGGAGGGGACAGTCTCCTACGAGCAGTACTTC. Translated, it gives CASSPQEGTVSYEQYF.

The V call is TRBV7-9, the J call TRBJ2-3; 9 bases fit TRBD2. Germline loops: CDR1 SEHNR, CDR2 FQNEAQ (reference sequence). With V trimmed by 1 base and J by 6 bases, 14 bases remained unmatched. CDR3 length equals 18 residues. The DNA of the CDR3 is TGTGCCAGCAGCTTAGTGATTGGTGCGGGGGGGCCCTCGGATACGCAGTATTTT. The encoded protein is CASSLVIGAGGPSDTQYF.

The chain joins TRBV5-6 to TRBJ2-7; D gene uncertain. CDR1 and CDR2 from the germline V gene are SGHDT and YYEEEE. CDR3 length: 14 amino acids. The V gene lost 4 bases and the J gene lost 0 bases, with 11 bases spanning the gap. CDR3 bases: TGTGCCAGCAGCCCCCGCGAGTCCTCCTACGAGCAGTACTTC. It encodes CASSPRESSYEQYF.

The chain uses TRBV4-1 and TRBJ1-1, with 7 bases that match TRBD1. Per the germline V gene, CDR1 is MGHRA and CDR2 is YSYEKL. The CDR3 is 14 amino acids. With 8 bases clipped from V and 6 bases from J, the junction kept 12 bases outside the gene matches. The CDR3 loop reads CASLDWGRGPEAFF. CDR3 sequence (DNA): TGCGCCAGCCTAGACTGGGGTAGGGGGCCTGAAGCTTTCTTT.

The chain carries TRBV14 and TRBJ1-6; D ambiguous. Germline-derived CDR1 and CDR2 are SGHDN and FVKESK. The CDR3 is 14 amino acids. The V end was cut by 1 base, the J end by 10 bases, with 11 bases between. The CDR3 sequence: CASSQVAGMSPLHF. CDR3 nucleotide sequence: TGTGCCAGCAGCCAAGTCGCGGGGATGTCACCCCTCCACTTT.

V and J are TRBV5-8 and TRBJ2-1; 9 positions match TRBD2. The CDR3 runs to 16 residues. Trimming at V came to 0 bases and at J to 4 bases, leaving 5 bases not matched to a gene. Germline CDR1 and CDR2: SGHTS and YDEGEE. Here the CDR3 DNA reads TGTGCCAGCAGCTTGGGTCCCACTAGCGGGTACAATGAGCAGTTCTTC. It specifies CASSLGPTSGYNEQFF.

J is TRBJ2-5 and V is TRBV19, with D possibly being TRBD1 (6 bases). With 3 bases removed from V and 5 bases from J, the gap between germline ends came to 16 bases. Germline V gives CDR1 LNHDA, CDR2 SQIVND (reference sequence). The CDR3 is 15 residues long. CDR3 DNA: TGTGCCAGTAGTATCCGGACAGCACTTGGGGAGACCCAGTACTTC. It encodes CASSIRTALGETQYF. Complete variable domain (other parts from reference TRBV19 and TRBJ2-5): DGGITQSPKYLFRKEGQNVTLSCEQNLNHDAMYWYRQDPGQGLRLIYYSQIVNDFQKGDIAEGYSVSREKKESFPLTVTSAQKNPTAFYLCASSIRTALGETQYFGPGTRLLVL.

The chain joins TRBV6-5 to TRBJ2-1; 12 nucleotides line up with TRBD2. Germline CDR1 is MNHEY and CDR2 is SVGAGI. The CDR3 spans 15 residues. V dropped 5 bases and J dropped 6; count of bases not matched to a gene: 5. The CDR3 protein is CASSQTSGGPNEQFF. In DNA, the CDR3 is TGTGCCAGCAGTCAGACTAGCGGGGGCCCCAATGAGCAGTTCTTC.

This clone was recorded a few times. This chain uses TRBV10-1 with TRBJ1-1; 7 positions match TRBD1. The length of the CDR3 is 14 residues. Germline CDR1 reads WNHNN; CDR2 reads SYGVQD (reference sequence). V trimming: 3 bases; J trimming: 5 bases; junction bases outside the gene matches: 6. The CDR3 region has the DNA TGCGCCAGCAGTGAAATCCAGGGGGTAACTGAAGCTTTCTTT. Its translation is CASSEIQGVTEAFF.

The chain couples TRBV28 to TRBJ1-1; D is unresolved. The CDR3 runs to 13 residues. Trimming left V 3 bases short and J 8 bases short, with 13 bases between. Looked up from germline, CDR1 is MDHEN and CDR2 is SYDVKM. The CDR3 nucleotides read TGTGCCAGCAGTTTCTCTGACACGGCCGAAGCTTTCTTT. Translating gives CASSFSDTAEAFF.

This chain joins TRBV9 and TRBJ2-6; no clear D gene. The germline CDR1 and CDR2 sequences are SGDLS and YYNGEE. CDR3 length: 16 amino acids. Trimming removed 0 bases at V and 0 bases at J, with 7 bases between. The CDR3 DNA is TGTGCCAGCAGCGTAGCTCTTCCCTCTGGGGCCAACGTCCTGACTTTC. This sequence encodes CASSVALPSGANVLTF.

CDR3 coding DNA: TGTGCCAGCAGCTTCCAGAAGGGGCGAGGACATCTGCAAGAGACCCAGTACTTC. Amino acids: CASSFQKGRGHLQETQYF. This chain links TRBV7-8 with TRBJ2-5; D possibly corresponds to TRBD1 (5 bases). This CDR3 has 18 residues. V dropped 3 bases and J dropped 2 bases, with 22 bases sitting between them. The V gene's germline CDR1 is SGHVS and CDR2 FQNEAQ.

The rearrangement uses TRBV9 and TRBJ2-3, with 10 nucleotides matching TRBD2. Looked up from germline, CDR1 is SGDLS and CDR2 is YYNGEE. With V trimmed by 3 bases and J by 1 base, 8 bases remained unmatched. The CDR3 sequence is 17 residues long. CDR3 nucleotide sequence: TGTGCCAGCAGCGGCTCCGTAGCGGGGGGACGCACAGATACGCAGTATTTT. It specifies CASSGSVAGGRTDTQYF.

V gene TRBV19 combines with J gene TRBJ1-5; D gene ambiguous. Looked up from germline, CDR1 is LNHDA and CDR2 is SQIVND (reference sequence). Between the trimmed V and J ends, which lost 4 bases and 4 bases, there was a span of 17 bases. CDR3 length: 16 amino acids. CDR3 sequence (DNA): TGTGCCAGTAGTAATTTACGGGTCCTCCTTAATCAGCCCCAGCATTTT. The encoded protein is CASSNLRVLLNQPQHF.

The V and J genes are TRBV5-1 and TRBJ2-2, with a tentative D call TRBD2 (6 bases). The CDR3 runs to 15 residues. V dropped 1 base and J dropped 1 base, with 8 bases sitting between them. Germline CDR1 SGHRS, CDR2 YFSETQ. The CDR3 spells CASSLSGVNTGELFF. CDR3 in DNA: TGCGCCAGCAGCTTGTCGGGGGTGAACACCGGGGAGCTGTTTTTT. Together with reference TRBV5-1 and TRBJ2-2, the CDR3 gives the full variable domain: KAGVTQTPRYLIKTRGQQVTLSCSPISGHRSVSWYQQTPGQGLQFLFEYFSETQRNKGNFPGRFSGRQFSNSRSEMNVSTLELGDSALYLCASSLSGVNTGELFFGEGSRLTVL.

The chain recombines TRBV5-6 with TRBJ1-4; D is ambiguous. The germline V gene encodes CDR1 SGHDT and CDR2 YYEEEE. The V end was cut by 5 bases, the J end by 5 bases, with 22 bases between. The CDR3 consists of 17 residues. The CDR3 region is CASSFHTTGGINEKLFF. The CDR3 DNA follows: TGTGCCAGCAGTTTCCATACGACCGGAGGAATCAATGAAAAACTGTTTTTT.

The chain uses TRBV3-1 (or the pseudogene TRBV3-2) and TRBJ1-2; no clear D gene. Trimming cost V 0 bases and J 1 base, with 6 bases left between them. Germline CDR1 and CDR2: LGHDT and YNNKEL (reference sequence). CDR3 length equals 14 residues. CDR3 sequence reads: CASSQDFGNYGYTF. CDR3 nucleotide sequence: TGTGCCAGCAGCCAAGATTTCGGTAACTATGGCTACACCTTC.

The J gene is TRBJ1-1, the V gene TRBV6-2 or TRBV6-3; D not resolved. V was cut by 4 bases and J by 9 bases, with 12 bases left in between. Germline-derived CDR1 and CDR2 are MNHEY and SVGEGT. The CDR3 has 12 amino acids. CDR3 sequence: CASSSQAQKAFF. As DNA, the CDR3 is TGTGCCAGCAGTTCGCAGGCTCAAAAAGCTTTCTTT.

The genes are TRBV6-5 and TRBJ2-7; possible D gene TRBD2, 6 bases. Germline values: CDR1 MNHEY, CDR2 SVGAGI. V was clipped by 0 bases and J by 6 bases, with 12 bases between them. The CDR3 extends over 14 amino acids. CDR3 sequence (DNA): TGTGCCAGCAGTTACTCCGGACTAACCACCGAGCAGTACTTC. Amino acid sequence: CASSYSGLTTEQYF.

The rearrangement joins TRBV9 to TRBJ2-3, with D tentatively TRBD2 (6 bases). CDR1 and CDR2 from the germline V gene are SGDLS and YYNGEE. The CDR3 totals 16 residues. Trimming removed 1 base from V and 1 base from J, with 13 bases in between. This CDR3 is CASSVLQGGGTDTQYF. CDR3 DNA: TGTGCCAGCAGCGTACTCCAGGGAGGAGGCACAGATACGCAGTATTTT.

The chain couples TRBV3-1 (or the pseudogene TRBV3-2) to TRBJ2-5; TRBD2 is a possible D gene (6 bases). V was trimmed by 0 bases and J by 6 bases, leaving 20 bases between them. The germline CDR1 and CDR2 sequences are LGHDT and YNNKEL (reference sequence). This CDR3 has 17 amino acids. This CDR3 is CASSQDPNGDGRKTQYF. The DNA for the CDR3 is TGTGCCAGCAGCCAAGATCCCAACGGGGACGGGAGAAAGACCCAGTACTTC.

This clone was observed once. This sequence joins TRBV19 and TRBJ2-7; the D gene is possibly TRBD2 (6 bases). From germline, CDR1 is LNHDA and CDR2 SQIVND (reference sequence). The CDR3 totals 17 residues. Trimming left V 0 bases short and J 2 bases short, with 17 bases between. CDR3 protein: CASSIDPGVGEAYEQYF. Here the CDR3 DNA reads TGTGCCAGTAGTATAGACCCGGGTGTTGGGGAGGCCTACGAGCAGTACTTC. Drawing the rest from reference TRBV19 and TRBJ2-7, the complete variable domain is DGGITQSPKYLFRKEGQNVTLSCEQNLNHDAMYWYRQDPGQGLRLIYYSQIVNDFQKGDIAEGYSVSREKKESFPLTVTSAQKNPTAFYLCASSIDPGVGEAYEQYFGPGTRLTVT.

The CDR3 region is CASSQFSNTEAFF. The DNA for the CDR3 is TGTGCCAGCAGCCAATTTTCAAACACTGAAGCTTTCTTT. The chain employs TRBV4-2 and TRBJ1-1; D gene ambiguous. This CDR3 has 13 residues. Germline V CDR1 and CDR2: LGHNA, YNFKEQ. The V and J ends lost 2 bases and 2 bases respectively, with 6 bases between them.

This chain uses TRBV6-6 with TRBJ2-7; the match to TRBD1 covers 7 bases. Germline CDR1 is MNHNY and CDR2 is SVGAGI (reference sequence). V was pared by 5 bases and J by 3 bases, with 10 bases of the junction left unmatched. The CDR3 covers 15 residues. CDR3 sequence reads: CASSTQRQGFYEQYF. Here the CDR3 DNA reads TGTGCCAGCAGTACCCAACGACAGGGATTCTACGAGCAGTACTTC.

The CDR3 loop is CASSQDHRSTGSLLEQYF. CDR3 coding DNA: TGTGCCAGCAGCCAAGACCACCGATCGACTGGGTCCCTCCTGGAGCAGTACTTC. This chain links TRBV14 with TRBJ2-7; D is unresolved. V lost 0 bases, J lost 7 bases, and 25 bases lay in between. The CDR3 spans 18 residues. The germline V gene encodes CDR1 SGHDN and CDR2 FVKESK.

The V call is TRBV5-5, the J call TRBJ1-4; no clear D. The CDR3 totals 15 residues. CDR1 and CDR2 (germline): SGHKS, YYEKEE (reference sequence). Trimming shortened V by 0 bases and J by 6 bases, and 12 bases separated the two germline ends. CDR3 DNA sequence: TGTGCCAGCAGCTTGGCCGGAGGGTTGGATGAAAAACTGTTTTTT. It yields the protein CASSLAGGLDEKLFF.

This sequence joins TRBV19 and TRBJ2-1, with 8 bases matching TRBD2. Germline V gene data show CDR1 as LNHDA and CDR2 as SQIVND (reference sequence). This CDR3 has 16 residues. The ends lost 6 bases at V and 4 bases at J; junction bases unmatched: 11. CDR3 region: CASSRWGGGPYNEQFF. CDR3 coding DNA: TGTGCCAGTAGCCGCTGGGGCGGGGGGCCATACAATGAGCAGTTCTTC.

This clone was detected only once. The gene calls are TRBV6-6 and TRBJ2-4; TRBD2 might be the D (5 bases). V lost 5 bases and J lost 0, with 17 bases in between. Germline V gene lookup returns CDR1 MNHNY and CDR2 SVGAGI (reference sequence). CDR3 length: 17 amino acids. The CDR3 sequence: CASSRKRNDLAKNIQYF. The CDR3 DNA reads as TGTGCCAGCAGTCGAAAGCGGAACGACCTAGCCAAAAACATTCAGTACTTC.

The V call is TRBV12-3 or TRBV12-4, the J call TRBJ1-2; D is perhaps TRBD1 (5 bases). Trimming removed 5 bases at V and 2 bases at J, with 9 bases between. The length of the CDR3 is 13 residues. The CDR3 region has the DNA TGTGCCAGCAGTAAAAGGGGAAACTATGGCTACACCTTC. Translated: CASSKRGNYGYTF.